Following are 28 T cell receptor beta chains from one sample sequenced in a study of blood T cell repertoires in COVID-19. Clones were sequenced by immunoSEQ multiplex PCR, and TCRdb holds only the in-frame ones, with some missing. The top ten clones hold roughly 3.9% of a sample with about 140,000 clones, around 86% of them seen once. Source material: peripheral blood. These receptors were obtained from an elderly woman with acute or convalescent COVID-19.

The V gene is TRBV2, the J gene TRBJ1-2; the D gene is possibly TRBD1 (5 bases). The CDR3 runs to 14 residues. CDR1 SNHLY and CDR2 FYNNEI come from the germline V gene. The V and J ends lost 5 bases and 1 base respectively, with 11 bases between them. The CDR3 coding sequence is TGTGCCAGCAGTTCGTCCAGGGTTAACTATGGCTACACCTTC. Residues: CASSSSRVNYGYTF.

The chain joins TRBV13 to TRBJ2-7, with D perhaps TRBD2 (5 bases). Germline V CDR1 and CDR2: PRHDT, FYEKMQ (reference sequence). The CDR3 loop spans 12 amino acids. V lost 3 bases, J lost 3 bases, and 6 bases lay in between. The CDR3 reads CASSFRGYEQYF. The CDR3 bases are TGTGCCAGCAGCTTCCGGGGCTACGAGCAGTACTTC.

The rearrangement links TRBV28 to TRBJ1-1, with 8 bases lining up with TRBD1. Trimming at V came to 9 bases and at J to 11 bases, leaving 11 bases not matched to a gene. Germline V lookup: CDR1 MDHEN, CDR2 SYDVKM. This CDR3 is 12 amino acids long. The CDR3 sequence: CASTDRAQGAFF. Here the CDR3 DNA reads TGTGCCAGTACGGACAGGGCTCAAGGTGCTTTCTTT.

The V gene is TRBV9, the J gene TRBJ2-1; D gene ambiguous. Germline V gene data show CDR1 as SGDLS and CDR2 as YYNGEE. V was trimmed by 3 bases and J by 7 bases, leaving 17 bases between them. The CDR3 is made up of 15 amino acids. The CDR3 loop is CASSAAGHTSNEQFF. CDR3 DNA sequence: TGTGCCAGCAGCGCAGCAGGCCATACTTCGAATGAGCAGTTCTTC. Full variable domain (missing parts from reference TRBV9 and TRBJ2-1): DSGVTQTPKHLITATGQRVTLRCSPRSGDLSVYWYQQSLDQGLQFLIQYYNGEERAKGNILERFSAQQFPDLHSELNLSSLELGDSALYFCASSAAGHTSNEQFFGPGTRLTVL.

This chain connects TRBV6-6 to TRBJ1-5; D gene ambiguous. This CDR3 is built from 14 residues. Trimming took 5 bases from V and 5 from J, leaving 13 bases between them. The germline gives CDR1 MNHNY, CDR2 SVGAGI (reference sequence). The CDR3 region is CASSPDIDYQPQHF. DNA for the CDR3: TGTGCCAGCAGTCCTGACATCGATTATCAGCCCCAGCATTTT.

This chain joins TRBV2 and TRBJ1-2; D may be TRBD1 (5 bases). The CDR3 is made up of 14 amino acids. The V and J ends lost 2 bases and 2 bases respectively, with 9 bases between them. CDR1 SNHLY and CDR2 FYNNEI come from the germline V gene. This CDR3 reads CASSESWGNYGYTF. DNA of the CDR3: TGTGCCAGCAGTGAATCATGGGGCAACTATGGCTACACCTTC.

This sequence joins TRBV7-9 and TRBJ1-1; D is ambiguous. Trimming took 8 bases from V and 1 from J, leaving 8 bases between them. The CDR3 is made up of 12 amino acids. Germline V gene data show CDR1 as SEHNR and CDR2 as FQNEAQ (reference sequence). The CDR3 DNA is TGTGCCAGCGGGCCCGGGAACACTGAAGCTTTCTTT. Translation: CASGPGNTEAFF.

This chain's CDR3 is CASSDQGTGRLEPQHF. The CDR3 DNA sequence: TGTGCCAGCAGTGACCAAGGGACAGGGAGGTTGGAGCCCCAGCATTTT. The chain is built from TRBV25-1 and TRBJ1-5, with 9 bases aligning to TRBD1. This CDR3 comprises 16 residues. V dropped 3 bases and J dropped 8; count of bases not matched to a gene: 11. The germline V gene encodes CDR1 MGHDK and CDR2 SYGVNS.

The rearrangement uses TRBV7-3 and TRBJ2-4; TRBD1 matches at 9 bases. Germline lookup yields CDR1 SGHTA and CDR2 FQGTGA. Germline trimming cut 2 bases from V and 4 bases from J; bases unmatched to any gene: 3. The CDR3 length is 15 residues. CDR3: CASSLSTGGKNIQYF. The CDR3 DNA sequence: TGTGCCAGCAGCTTATCGACAGGGGGAAAAAACATTCAGTACTTC.

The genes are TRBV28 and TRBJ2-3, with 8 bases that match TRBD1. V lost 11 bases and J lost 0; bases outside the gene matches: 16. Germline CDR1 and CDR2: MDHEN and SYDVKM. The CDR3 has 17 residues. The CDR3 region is CARGQGASNPSTDTQYF. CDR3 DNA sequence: TGTGCCCGCGGACAGGGAGCTTCAAACCCTAGCACAGATACGCAGTATTTT. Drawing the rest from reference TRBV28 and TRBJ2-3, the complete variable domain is DVKVTQSSRYLVKRTGEKVFLECVQDMDHENMFWYRQDPGLGLRLIYFSYDVKMKEKGDIPEGYSVSREKKERFSLILESASTNQTSMYLCARGQGASNPSTDTQYFGPGTRLTVL.

The CDR3, as DNA: TGCGCCAGCAGCTACGGCGTAGCGGGAGGTACCGGGGAGCTGTTTTTT. This gives the protein CASSYGVAGGTGELFF. J is TRBJ2-2 and V is TRBV5-1; 10 nucleotides match TRBD2. Germline lookup yields CDR1 SGHRS and CDR2 YFSETQ. The junction had 7 bases not matched to a gene; V was cut back by 3 bases and J by 5 bases. The CDR3 is 16 amino acids.

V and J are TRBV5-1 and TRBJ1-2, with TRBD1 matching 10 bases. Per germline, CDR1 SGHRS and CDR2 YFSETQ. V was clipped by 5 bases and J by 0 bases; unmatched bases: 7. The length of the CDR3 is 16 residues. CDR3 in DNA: TGCGCCAGCAGTCCGGGACAGGGGCCTCCTAACTATGGCTACACCTTC. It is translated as CASSPGQGPPNYGYTF.

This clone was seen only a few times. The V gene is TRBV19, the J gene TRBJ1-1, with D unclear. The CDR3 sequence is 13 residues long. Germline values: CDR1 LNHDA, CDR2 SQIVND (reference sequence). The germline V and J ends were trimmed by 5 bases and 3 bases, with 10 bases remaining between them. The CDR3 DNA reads TGTGCCAGTAGTTCGTCCCCTTACACTGAAGCTTTCTTT. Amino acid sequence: CASSSSPYTEAFF. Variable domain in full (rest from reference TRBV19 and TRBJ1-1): DGGITQSPKYLFRKEGQNVTLSCEQNLNHDAMYWYRQDPGQGLRLIYYSQIVNDFQKGDIAEGYSVSREKKESFPLTVTSAQKNPTAFYLCASSSSPYTEAFFGQGTRLTVV.

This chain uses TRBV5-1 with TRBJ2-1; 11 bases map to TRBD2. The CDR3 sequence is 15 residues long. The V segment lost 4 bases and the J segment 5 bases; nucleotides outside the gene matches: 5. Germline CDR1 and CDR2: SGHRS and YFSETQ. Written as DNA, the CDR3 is TGCGCCAGCAGCAATCCGGGACTAGCGGACAATGAGCAGTTCTTC. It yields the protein CASSNPGLADNEQFF.

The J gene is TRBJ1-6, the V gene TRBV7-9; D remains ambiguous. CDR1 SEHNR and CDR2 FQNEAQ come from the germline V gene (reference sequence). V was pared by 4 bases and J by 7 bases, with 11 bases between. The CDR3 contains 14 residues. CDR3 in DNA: TGTGCCAGCAGCTCGAACGTCGGGAATTCACCCCTCCACTTT. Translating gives CASSSNVGNSPLHF.

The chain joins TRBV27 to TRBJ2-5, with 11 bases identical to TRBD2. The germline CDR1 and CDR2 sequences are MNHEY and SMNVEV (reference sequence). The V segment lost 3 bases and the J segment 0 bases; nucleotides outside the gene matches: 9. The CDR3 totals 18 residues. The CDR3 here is CASSFLPSGGPYQETQYF. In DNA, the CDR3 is TGTGCCAGCAGTTTTTTACCTAGCGGGGGGCCGTACCAAGAGACCCAGTACTTC.

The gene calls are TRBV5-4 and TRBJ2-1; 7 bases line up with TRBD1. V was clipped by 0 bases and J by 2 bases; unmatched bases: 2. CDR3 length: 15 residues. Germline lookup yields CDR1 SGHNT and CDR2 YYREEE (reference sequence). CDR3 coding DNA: TGTGCCAGCAGCTTGGACAGGGGCACCTACAATGAGCAGTTCTTC. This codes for CASSLDRGTYNEQFF.

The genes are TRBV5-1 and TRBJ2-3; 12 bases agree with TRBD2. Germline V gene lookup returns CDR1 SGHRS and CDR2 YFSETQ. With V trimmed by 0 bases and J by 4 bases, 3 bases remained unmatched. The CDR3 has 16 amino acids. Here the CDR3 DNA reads TGCGCCAGCAGCTTGGGACTAGCGGGAGTGGCAGATACGCAGTATTTT. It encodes CASSLGLAGVADTQYF.

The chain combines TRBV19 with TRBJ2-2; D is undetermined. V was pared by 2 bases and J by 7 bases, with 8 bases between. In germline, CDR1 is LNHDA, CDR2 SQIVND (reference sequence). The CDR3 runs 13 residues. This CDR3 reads CASSITRGGELFF. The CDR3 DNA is TGTGCCAGTAGTATAACCCGCGGCGGGGAGCTGTTTTTT.

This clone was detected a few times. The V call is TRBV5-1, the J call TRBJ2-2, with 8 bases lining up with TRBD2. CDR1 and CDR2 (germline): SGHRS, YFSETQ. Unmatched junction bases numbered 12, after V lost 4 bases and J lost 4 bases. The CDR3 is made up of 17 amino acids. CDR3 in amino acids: CASSAVGLAGGTGELFF. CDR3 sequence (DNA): TGCGCCAGCAGCGCCGTTGGGCTAGCGGGCGGCACCGGGGAGCTGTTTTTT.

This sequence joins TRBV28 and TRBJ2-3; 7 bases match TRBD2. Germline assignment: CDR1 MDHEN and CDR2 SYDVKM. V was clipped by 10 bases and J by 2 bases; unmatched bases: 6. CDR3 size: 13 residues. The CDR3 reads CATHSGVTDTQYF. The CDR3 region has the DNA TGTGCCACCCACAGCGGGGTCACAGATACGCAGTATTTT.

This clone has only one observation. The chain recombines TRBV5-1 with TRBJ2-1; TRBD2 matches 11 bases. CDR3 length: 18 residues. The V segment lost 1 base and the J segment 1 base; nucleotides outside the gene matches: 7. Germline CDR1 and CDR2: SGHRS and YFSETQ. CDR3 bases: TGCGCCAGCAGCTTGATTAGCGGGGGGGCCGAGTCCTACAATGAGCAGTTCTTC. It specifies CASSLISGGAESYNEQFF. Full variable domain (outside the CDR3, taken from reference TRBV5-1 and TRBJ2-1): KAGVTQTPRYLIKTRGQQVTLSCSPISGHRSVSWYQQTPGQGLQFLFEYFSETQRNKGNFPGRFSGRQFSNSRSEMNVSTLELGDSALYLCASSLISGGAESYNEQFFGPGTRLTVL.

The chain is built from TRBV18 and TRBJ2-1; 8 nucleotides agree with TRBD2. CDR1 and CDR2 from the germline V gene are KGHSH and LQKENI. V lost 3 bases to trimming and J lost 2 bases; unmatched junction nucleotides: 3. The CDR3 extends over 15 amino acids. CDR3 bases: TGTGCCAGCTCACCGTTGCGGGGGGCCTACAATGAGCAGTTCTTC. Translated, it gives CASSPLRGAYNEQFF.

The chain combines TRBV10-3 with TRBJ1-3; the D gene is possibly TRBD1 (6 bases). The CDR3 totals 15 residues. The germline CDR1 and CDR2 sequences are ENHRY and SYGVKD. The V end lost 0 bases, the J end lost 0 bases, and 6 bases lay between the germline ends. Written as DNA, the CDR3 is TGTGCCATCAGTGAGTCGGACAGCTCTGGAAACACCATATATTTT. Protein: CAISESDSSGNTIYF.

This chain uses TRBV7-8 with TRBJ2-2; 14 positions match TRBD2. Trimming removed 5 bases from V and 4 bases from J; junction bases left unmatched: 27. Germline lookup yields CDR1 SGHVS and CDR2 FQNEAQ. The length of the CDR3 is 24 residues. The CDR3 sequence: CASSPHPLGQRTSGGPMVTGELFF. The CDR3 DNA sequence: TGTGCCAGCAGCCCCCACCCCTTAGGCCAGCGGACTAGCGGGGGGCCCATGGTCACCGGGGAGCTGTTTTTT.

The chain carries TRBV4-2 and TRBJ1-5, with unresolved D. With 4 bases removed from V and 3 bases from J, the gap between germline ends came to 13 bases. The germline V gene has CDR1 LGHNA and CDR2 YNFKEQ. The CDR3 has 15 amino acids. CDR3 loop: CASSPTLGLNQPQHF. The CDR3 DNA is TGTGCCAGCAGCCCAACCTTGGGCCTCAATCAGCCCCAGCATTTT.

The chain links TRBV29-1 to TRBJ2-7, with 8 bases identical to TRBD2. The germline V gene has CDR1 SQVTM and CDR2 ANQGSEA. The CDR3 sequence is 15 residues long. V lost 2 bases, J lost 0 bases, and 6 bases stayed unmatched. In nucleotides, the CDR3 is TGCAGCGTTGAATTGGAGCGGGGGAACTCCTACGAGCAGTACTTC. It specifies CSVELERGNSYEQYF.

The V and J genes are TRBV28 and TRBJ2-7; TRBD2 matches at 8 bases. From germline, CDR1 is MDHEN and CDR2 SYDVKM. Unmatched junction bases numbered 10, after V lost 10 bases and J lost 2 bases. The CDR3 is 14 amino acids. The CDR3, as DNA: TGTGCCACCAACAGCGGGAGAAATCCCTACGAGCAGTACTTC. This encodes CATNSGRNPYEQYF.